Listed here is a single TCR beta chain. Its specificity is unknown. The sample belongs to a study of identifying expanded T cells in peripheral blood. Findings and caveats of the study: Two-week clone count variance significantly increased as total template count grew. Over approximately two and four weeks, about 16 and 19 clones changed, versus approximately 1.1 between replicates.

Sequenced by immunoSEQ multiplex PCR; TCRdb stores in-frame clones only, minus some. Of approximately 86,000 clones listed, roughly 84% are singletons. V dropped 5 bases and J dropped 6; count of bases not matched to a gene: 4. This CDR3 has 13 amino acids. The germline CDR1 and CDR2 sequences are MNHNY and SVGAGI (reference sequence). The sequenced material came from blood. The rearrangement uses TRBV6-6 and TRBJ2-1; TRBD2 matches at 7 bases. The origin of this receptor is a person aged 18 to 70 in good health. Written as DNA, the CDR3 is TGTGCCAGCAGTCGGGGGGTACGCAATGAGCAGTTCTTC. Translated, it gives CASSRGVRNEQFF.